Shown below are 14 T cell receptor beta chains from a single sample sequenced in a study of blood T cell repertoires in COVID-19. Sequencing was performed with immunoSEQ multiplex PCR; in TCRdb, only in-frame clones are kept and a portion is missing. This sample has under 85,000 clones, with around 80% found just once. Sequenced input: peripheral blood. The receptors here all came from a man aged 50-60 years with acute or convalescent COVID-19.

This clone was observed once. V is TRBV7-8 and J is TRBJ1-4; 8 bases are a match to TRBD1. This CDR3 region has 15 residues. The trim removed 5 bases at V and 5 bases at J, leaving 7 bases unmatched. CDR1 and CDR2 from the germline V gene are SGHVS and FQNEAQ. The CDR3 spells CASSSWTGTNEKLFF. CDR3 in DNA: TGTGCCAGCAGCAGCTGGACAGGGACAAATGAAAAACTGTTTTTT.

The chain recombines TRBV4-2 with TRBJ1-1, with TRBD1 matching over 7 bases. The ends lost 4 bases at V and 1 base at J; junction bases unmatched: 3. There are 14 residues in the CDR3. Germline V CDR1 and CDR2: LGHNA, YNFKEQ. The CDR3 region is CASSPRTGNTEAFF. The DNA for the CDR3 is TGTGCCAGCAGCCCGAGGACAGGGAACACTGAAGCTTTCTTT.

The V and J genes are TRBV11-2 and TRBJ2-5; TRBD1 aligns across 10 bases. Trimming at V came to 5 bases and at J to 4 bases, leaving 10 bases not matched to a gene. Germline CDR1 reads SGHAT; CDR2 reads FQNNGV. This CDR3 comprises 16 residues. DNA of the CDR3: TGTGCCAGCAGCCTCCCACCGACAGGGGGCAGAGAGACCCAGTACTTC. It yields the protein CASSLPPTGGRETQYF.

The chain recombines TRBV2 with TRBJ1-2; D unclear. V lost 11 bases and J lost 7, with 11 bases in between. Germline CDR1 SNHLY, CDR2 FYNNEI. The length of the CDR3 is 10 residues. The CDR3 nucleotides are TGTGCCGGCCGGGAGAGTGGCTACACCTTC. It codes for CAGRESGYTF.

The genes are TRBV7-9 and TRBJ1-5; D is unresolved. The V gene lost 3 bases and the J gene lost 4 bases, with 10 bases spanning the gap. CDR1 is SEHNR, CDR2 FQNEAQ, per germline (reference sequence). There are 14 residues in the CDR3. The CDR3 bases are TGTGCCAGCAGCTTCAGCGAAAGGAATCAGCCCCAGCATTTT. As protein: CASSFSERNQPQHF.

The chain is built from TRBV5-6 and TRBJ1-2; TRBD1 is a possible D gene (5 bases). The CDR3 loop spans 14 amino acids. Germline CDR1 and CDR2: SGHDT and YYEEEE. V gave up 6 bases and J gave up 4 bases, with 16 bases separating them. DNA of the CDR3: TGTGCCAGCACCATTTCCGGACACCGCTATGGCTACACCTTC. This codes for CASTISGHRYGYTF.

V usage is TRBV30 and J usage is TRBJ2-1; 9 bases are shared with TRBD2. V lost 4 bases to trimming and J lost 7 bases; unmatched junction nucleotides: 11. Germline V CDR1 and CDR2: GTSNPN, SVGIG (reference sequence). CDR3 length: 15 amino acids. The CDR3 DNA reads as TGTGCCTGGACTAGGGGCGGGCTAGCGGGGAATGAGCAGTTCTTC. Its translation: CAWTRGGLAGNEQFF.

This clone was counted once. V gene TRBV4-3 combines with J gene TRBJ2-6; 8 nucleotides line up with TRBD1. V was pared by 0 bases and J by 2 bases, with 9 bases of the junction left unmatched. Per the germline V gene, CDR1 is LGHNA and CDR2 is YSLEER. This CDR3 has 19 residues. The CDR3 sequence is CASSQDPGQAKAGANVLTF. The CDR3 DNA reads TGCGCCAGCAGCCAAGATCCGGGACAGGCGAAAGCTGGGGCCAACGTCCTGACTTTC.

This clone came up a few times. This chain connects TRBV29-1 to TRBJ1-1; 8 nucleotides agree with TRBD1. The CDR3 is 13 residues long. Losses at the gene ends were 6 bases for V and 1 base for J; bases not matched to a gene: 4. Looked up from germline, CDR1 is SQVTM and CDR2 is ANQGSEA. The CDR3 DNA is TGCAGCGTCTCGGACAGGGCGAACACTGAAGCTTTCTTT. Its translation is CSVSDRANTEAFF. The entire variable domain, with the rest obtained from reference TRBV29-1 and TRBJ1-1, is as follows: SAVISQKPSRDICQRGTSLTIQCQVDSQVTMMFWYRQQPGQSLTLIATANQGSEATYESGFVIDKFPISRPNLTFSTLTVSNMSPEDSSIYLCSVSDRANTEAFFGQGTRLTVV.

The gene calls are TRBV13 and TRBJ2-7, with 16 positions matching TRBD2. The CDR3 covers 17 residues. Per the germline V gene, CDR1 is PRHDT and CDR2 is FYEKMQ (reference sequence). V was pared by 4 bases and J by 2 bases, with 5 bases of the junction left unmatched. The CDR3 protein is CASSSGTSGRATYEQYF. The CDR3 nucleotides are TGTGCCAGCAGCTCCGGGACTAGCGGGAGGGCAACCTACGAGCAGTACTTC.

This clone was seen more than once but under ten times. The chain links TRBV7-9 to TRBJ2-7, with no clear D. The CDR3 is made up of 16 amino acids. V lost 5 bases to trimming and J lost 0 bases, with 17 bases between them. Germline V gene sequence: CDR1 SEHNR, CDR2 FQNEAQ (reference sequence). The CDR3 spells CASSETSRSSSYEQYF. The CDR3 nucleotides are TGTGCCAGCAGCGAAACGTCCAGATCTAGCTCCTACGAGCAGTACTTC.

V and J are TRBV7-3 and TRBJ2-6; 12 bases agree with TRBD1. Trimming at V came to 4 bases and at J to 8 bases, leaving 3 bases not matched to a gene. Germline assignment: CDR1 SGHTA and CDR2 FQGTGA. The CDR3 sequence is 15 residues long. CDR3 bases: TGTGCCAGCAGCTCGGGACAGGGGGCGTCCAACGTCCTGACTTTC. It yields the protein CASSSGQGASNVLTF.

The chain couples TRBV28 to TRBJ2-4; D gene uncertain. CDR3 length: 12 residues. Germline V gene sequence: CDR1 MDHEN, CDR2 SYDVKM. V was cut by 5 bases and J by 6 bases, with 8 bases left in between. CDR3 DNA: TGTGCCAGCAGTCCGCTAGTAAACATTCAGTACTTC. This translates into CASSPLVNIQYF.

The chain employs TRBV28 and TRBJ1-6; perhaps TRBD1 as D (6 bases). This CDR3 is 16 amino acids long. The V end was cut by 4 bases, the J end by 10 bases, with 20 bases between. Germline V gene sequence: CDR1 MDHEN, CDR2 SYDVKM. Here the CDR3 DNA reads TGTGCCAGCAGTTACTCGTCAGCAGGGGATGGATCACCCCTCCACTTT. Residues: CASSYSSAGDGSPLHF.